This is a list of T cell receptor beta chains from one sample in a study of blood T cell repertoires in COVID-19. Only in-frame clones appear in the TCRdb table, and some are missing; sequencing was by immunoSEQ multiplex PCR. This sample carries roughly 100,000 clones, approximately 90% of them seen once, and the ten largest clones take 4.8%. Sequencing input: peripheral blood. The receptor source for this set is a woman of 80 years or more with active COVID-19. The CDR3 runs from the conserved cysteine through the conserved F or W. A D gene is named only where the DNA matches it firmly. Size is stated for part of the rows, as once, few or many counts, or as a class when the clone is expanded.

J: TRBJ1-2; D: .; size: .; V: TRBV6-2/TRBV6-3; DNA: TGTGCCAGCAGTTACTTGGGGAGAGGCCCTGGCTACACCTTC; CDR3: CASSYLGRGPGYTF
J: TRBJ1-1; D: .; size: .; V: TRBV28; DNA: TGTGCCAGCAGCTTGATCGACAGGAACACTGAAGCTTTCTTT; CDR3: CASSLIDRNTEAFF
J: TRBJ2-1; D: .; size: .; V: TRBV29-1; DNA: TGCAGCGTTGTACGCCAGATCAATGAGCAGTTCTTC; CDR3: CSVVRQINEQFF
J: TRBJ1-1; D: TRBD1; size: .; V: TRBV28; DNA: TGTGCCAGCACCCGACAGGGGTTGGGCACTGAAGCTTTCTTT; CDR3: CASTRQGLGTEAFF
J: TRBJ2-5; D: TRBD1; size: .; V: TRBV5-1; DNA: TGCGCCAGCAGCTTCGGACAGGGAAAAGAGACCCAGTACTTC; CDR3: CASSFGQGKETQYF
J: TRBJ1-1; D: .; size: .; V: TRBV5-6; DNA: TGTGCCAGCAGCTTGGACAGGTTGAACACTGAAGCTTTCTTT; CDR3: CASSLDRLNTEAFF
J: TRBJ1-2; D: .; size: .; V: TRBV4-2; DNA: TGTGCCAGCAGCCAAGTCGGATCCCAGGGAAGAACTTACTATGGCTACACCTTC; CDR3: CASSQVGSQGRTYYGYTF
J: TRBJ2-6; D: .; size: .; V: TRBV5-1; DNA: TGCGCCAGCAGCTTGATTGCGGGTTCTGGGGCCAACGTCCTGACTTTC; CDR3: CASSLIAGSGANVLTF
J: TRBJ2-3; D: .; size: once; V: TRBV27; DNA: TGTGCCAGCAGGACGCGGGGAGATACGCAGTATTTT; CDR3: CASRTRGDTQYF
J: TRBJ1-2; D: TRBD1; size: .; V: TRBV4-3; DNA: TGCGCCAGCAGCCAAGCCGGGACAGGGGGCCTCTTTAACTATGGCTACACCTTC; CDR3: CASSQAGTGGLFNYGYTF
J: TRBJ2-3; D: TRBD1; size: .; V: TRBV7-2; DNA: TGTGCCAGCAGCTTAGCTCTTCCGGGACAGGGCCTACGGAGCACAGATACGCAGTATTTT; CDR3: CASSLALPGQGLRSTDTQYF
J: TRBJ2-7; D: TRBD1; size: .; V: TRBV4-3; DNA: TGCGCCAGCAGCCAGCAACACAGGGGCGATACCTACGAGCAGTACTTC; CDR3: CASSQQHRGDTYEQYF
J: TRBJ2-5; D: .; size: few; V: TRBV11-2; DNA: TGTGCCAGCAGGGACTCCTCGGGAAAAGAGACCCAGTACTTC; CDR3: CASRDSSGKETQYF
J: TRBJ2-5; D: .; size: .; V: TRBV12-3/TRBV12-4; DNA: TGTGCCAGCAGCGTACTGTCCGGGGAGACCCAGTACTTC; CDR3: CASSVLSGETQYF
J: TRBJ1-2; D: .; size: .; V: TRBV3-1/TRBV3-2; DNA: TGTGCCAGCAGCCAAGATTCAGAGGGCTTGTATGGCTACACCTTC; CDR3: CASSQDSEGLYGYTF
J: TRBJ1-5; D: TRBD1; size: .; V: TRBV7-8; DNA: TGTGCCAGCAGCGAACGACAGGGGGCACATCAGCCCCAGCATTTT; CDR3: CASSERQGAHQPQHF
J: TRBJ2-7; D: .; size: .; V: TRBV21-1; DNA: TGTGCCAGCCCATGCGGCGTCTCCTACGAGCAGTACTTC; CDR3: CASPCGVSYEQYF
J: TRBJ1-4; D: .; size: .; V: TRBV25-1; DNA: TGTGCCAGCAGTGAATTCGGGGCTAATGAAAAACTGTTTTTT; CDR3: CASSEFGANEKLFF
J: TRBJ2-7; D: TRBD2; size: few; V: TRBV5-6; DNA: TGTGCCAGCAGCTTGAAGGAGCGGGGGGAGCAGTACTTC; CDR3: CASSLKERGEQYF
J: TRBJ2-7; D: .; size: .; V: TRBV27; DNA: TGTGCCAGCAGTTCTTGGGGGGACTCCTACGAGCAGTACTTC; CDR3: CASSSWGDSYEQYF
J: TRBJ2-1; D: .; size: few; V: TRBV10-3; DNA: TGTGCCATGGGAGCGGGTGGCTCCTACAATGAGCAGTTCTTC; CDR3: CAMGAGGSYNEQFF
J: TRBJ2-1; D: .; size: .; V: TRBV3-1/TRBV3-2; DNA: TGTGCCAGCAGCCAATCCTTCGGGCGGGACGTCGCTTACAATGAGCAGTTCTTC; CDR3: CASSQSFGRDVAYNEQFF
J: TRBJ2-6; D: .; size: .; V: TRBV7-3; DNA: TGTGCCAGCAGCAAGCAGGGGTCTGGGGCCAACGTCCTGACTTTC; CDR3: CASSKQGSGANVLTF
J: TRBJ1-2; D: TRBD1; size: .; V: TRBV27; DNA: TGTGCCAGTCGTGACAGGGGTGGTAACTATGGCTACACCTTC; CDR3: CASRDRGGNYGYTF
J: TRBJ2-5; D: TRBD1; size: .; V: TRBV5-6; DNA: TGTGCCAGCAGCCCACAGGGGGCCTCGGAGACCCAGTACTTC; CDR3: CASSPQGASETQYF
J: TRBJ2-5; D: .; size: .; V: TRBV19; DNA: TGTGCCAGTAGTCCCCCTGGGGCTATTGAGACCCAGTACTTC; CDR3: CASSPPGAIETQYF
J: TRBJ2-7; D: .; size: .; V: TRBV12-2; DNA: TGTGCAAGTCGCTCAGGACTAGCGGCGGCCTACGAGCAGTACTTC; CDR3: CASRSGLAAAYEQYF
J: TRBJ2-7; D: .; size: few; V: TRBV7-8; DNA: TGTGCCAGCAGCTTAGTGGCCCCCTCCTACGAGCAGTACTTC; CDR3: CASSLVAPSYEQYF
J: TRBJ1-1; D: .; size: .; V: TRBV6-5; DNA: TGTGCCAGCAGTTATGGGGGGGCGTTGAACACTGAAGCTTTCTTT; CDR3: CASSYGGALNTEAFF
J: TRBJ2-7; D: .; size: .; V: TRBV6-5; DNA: TGTGCCAGCAGTAGCGAGGCCTACGAGCAGTACTTC; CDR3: CASSSEAYEQYF
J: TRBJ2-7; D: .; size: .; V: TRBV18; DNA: TGTGCCAGCTCGATCGACACCCCCTCGGGAAACTACGAGCAGTACTTC; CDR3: CASSIDTPSGNYEQYF
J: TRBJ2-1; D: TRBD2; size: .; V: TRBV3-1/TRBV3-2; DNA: TGTGCCAGCAGCCGACGGAGTAGCGGGAGTGATGAGCAGTTCTTC; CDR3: CASSRRSSGSDEQFF
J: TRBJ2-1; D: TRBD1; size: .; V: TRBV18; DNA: TGTGCCAGCTCTCTCGGGACAGGGTTCAATGAGCAGTTCTTC; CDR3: CASSLGTGFNEQFF
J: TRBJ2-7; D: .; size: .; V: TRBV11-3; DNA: TGTGCCAGCAGCTTAGATCGGGATTACGAGCAGTACTTC; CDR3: CASSLDRDYEQYF
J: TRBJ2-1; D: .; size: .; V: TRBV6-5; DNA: TGTGCCAGCAGTTGGAAGCGGAGCTCCTACAATGAGCAGTTCTTC; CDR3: CASSWKRSSYNEQFF
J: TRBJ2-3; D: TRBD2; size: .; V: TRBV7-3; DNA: TGTGCCAGCAGCTTAATAGGGACTAGCGACACAGATACGCAGTATTTT; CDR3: CASSLIGTSDTDTQYF
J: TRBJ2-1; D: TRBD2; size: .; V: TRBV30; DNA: TGTGCCTGGAGGACTAGCGGAGTGCCAGAGCAGTTCTTC; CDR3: CAWRTSGVPEQFF
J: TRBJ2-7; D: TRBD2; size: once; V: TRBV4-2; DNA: TGTGCCAGCAGCCAAGATTTTAAGAGGGCTAGCGGTTCCCCCTACGAGCAGTACTTC; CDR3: CASSQDFKRASGSPYEQYF
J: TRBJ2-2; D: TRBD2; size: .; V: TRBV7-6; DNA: TGTGCCAGCAGCTTAGCTGCGCGGGAGAGCACCGGGGAGCTGTTTTTT; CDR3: CASSLAARESTGELFF
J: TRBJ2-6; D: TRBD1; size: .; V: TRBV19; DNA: TGTGCCAGTAGACATGGGACAGGGGTTTCTGGGGCCAACGTCCTGACTTTC; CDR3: CASRHGTGVSGANVLTF
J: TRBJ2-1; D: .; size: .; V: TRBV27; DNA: TGTGCCAGCAAATTCCGGGCCTACAATGAGCAGTTCTTC; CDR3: CASKFRAYNEQFF
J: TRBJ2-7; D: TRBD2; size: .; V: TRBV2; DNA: TGTGCCAGCAGTGTTCTAGCGGGTCCCTACGAGCAGTACTTC; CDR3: CASSVLAGPYEQYF
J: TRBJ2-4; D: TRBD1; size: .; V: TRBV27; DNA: TGTGCCAGCAGTGTACAGGGGGGTAAAAACATTCAGTACTTC; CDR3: CASSVQGGKNIQYF
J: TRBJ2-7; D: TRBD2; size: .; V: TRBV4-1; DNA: TGCGCCAGCAGCCACCCGGGACTAGCGGGAACTTACGAGCAGTACTTC; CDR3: CASSHPGLAGTYEQYF
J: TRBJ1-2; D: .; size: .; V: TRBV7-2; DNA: TGTGCCAGCAGCTTATCCACGGGGGAAGGCTACACCTTC; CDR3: CASSLSTGEGYTF